In its sample, the clone carrying this T cell receptor (beta chain) was seen many times. From RNA transcripts, TCR beta CDR3 regions were amplified. An initial round of RT-PCR targeting the TCR CDR3 relied on the HTBI primer set. TCRdb re-called the multiplex PCR reads through MiXCR, storing one row per CDR3 protein. The data show about 290,000 distinct CDR3 sequences, roughly a fifth seen once. This sample stems from a study of T cells in Graves' hyperthyroidism and ophthalmopathy. CDR1 is GTSNPN and CDR2 is SVGIG in the germline V gene (reference sequence). The CDR3 sequence is 14 residues long. V was clipped by 3 bases and J by 0 bases, with 8 bases between them.

Sequencing was performed on blood. This TCR derives from a man aged 50-60 years with Graves' ophthalmopathy. The V and J genes are TRBV30 and TRBJ2-2; D remains unclear. This CDR3 reads CAWRWAANTGELFF. CDR3 coding DNA: TGTGCCTGGAGATGGGCCGCGAACACCGGGGAGCTGTTTTTT.